The present TCR beta chain was sequenced within a study of neoadjuvant anti-PD-1 for oral cavity cancer. The overall study: Around day 43, patients without progression received a fourth nivolumab dose before surgery.

Assay: immunoSEQ multiplex PCR; the TCRdb copy retains only in-frame clones and omits some. The repertoire holds under 25,000 clones, with 25% to 30% as singletons. Regarding time point: after neoadjuvant nivolumab, at surgical resection. Patients were newly diagnosed with stage II-IVA oral cavity squamous cell carcinoma without prior systemic or radiation treatment. These oral cavity squamous cell carcinomas were HPV-negative and locally advanced. General study results and limits: Each response group had just a few patients in TCR analyses.

This clone was counted a few times. Its target is unknown. Germline values: CDR1 SGHRS, CDR2 YFSETQ. Deletions cut 6 bases from V and 1 base from J, with 6 bases between. The CDR3 extends over 12 amino acids. Sequencing used tumor tissue, obtained after nivolumab (anti-PD-1) treatment. This chain connects TRBV5-1 to TRBJ2-3; no clear D gene. The receptor comes from a person aged 35 to 85 with oral cavity squamous cell carcinoma. This chain's CDR3 is CASTRGTDTQYF. CDR3 sequence (DNA): TGCGCCAGCACCCGGGGCACAGATACGCAGTATTTT.